Sequencing of this TCR beta chain was carried out in a study of cytomegalovirus exposure and HLA in healthy donors. Overall study findings and caveats: It was only CMV serostatus that was available as immune exposure information. Most TCRs appeared rarely, but some public TCRs recurred in many donors. Common viral pathogens were later found to be apparently linked to several of the most significant clusters. According to the study, approximately 150 TCR beta chains were cytomegalovirus-associated.

Regarding this clone: The antigen is unknown.

The PCR had 60 Vbeta and 13 Jbeta primers. Measured with immunoSEQ multiplex PCR; TCRdb has only the in-frame clones, and not every one. This table holds some 130,000 clones, around 77% found once. The CDR3 covers 15 residues. CDR1 PRHDT and CDR2 FYEKMQ come from the germline V gene (reference sequence). After removal of 5 bases from V and 11 bases from J, the junction contained 17 bases not matched to a gene. The chain recombines TRBV13 with TRBJ1-1; 7 bases match TRBD1. The source is a man aged 18 to 35 in good health and CMV-seronegative. Sequences were obtained from PBMCs. The CDR3 loop is CASSPKTGSRSSAFF. CDR3 bases: TGTGCCAGCAGCCCCAAGACAGGGTCCCGCTCCTCCGCTTTCTTT.